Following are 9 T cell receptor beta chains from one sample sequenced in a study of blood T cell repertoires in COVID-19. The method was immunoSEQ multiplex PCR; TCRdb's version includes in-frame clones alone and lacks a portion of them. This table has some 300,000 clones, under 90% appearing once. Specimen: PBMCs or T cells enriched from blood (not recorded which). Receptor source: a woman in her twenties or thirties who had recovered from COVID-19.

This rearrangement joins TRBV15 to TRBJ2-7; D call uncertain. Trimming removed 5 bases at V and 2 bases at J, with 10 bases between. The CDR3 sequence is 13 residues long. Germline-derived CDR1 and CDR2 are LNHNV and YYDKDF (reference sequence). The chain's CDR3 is CATSGPRTYEQYF. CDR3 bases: TGTGCCACCAGCGGGCCACGGACCTACGAGCAGTACTTC. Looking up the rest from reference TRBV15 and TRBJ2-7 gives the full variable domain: DAMVIQNPRYQVTQFGKPVTLSCSQTLNHNVMYWYQQKSSQAPKLLFHYYDKDFNNEADTPDNFQSRRPNTSFCFLDIRSPGLGDTAMYLCATSGPRTYEQYFGPGTRLTVT.

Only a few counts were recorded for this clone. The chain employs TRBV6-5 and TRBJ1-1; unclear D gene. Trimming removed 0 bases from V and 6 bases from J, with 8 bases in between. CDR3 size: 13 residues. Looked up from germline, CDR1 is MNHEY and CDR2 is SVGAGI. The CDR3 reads CASSYSLQSEAFF. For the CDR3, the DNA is TGTGCCAGCAGTTACTCGCTGCAGTCTGAAGCTTTCTTT.

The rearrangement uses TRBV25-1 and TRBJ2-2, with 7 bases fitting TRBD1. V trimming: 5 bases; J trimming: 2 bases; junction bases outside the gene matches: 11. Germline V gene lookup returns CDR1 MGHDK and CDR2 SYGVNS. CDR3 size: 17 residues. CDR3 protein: CASSKNRQGINTGELFF. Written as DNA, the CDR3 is TGTGCCAGCAGTAAGAACCGACAGGGAATCAACACCGGGGAGCTGTTTTTT.

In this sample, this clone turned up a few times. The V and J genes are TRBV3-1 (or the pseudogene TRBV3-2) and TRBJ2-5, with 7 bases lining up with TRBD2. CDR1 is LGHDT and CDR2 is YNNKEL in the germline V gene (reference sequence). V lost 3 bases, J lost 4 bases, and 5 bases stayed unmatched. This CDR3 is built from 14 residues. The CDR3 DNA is TGTGCCAGCAGCCACCGAGCGGGAAGAGAGACCCAGTACTTC. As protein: CASSHRAGRETQYF.

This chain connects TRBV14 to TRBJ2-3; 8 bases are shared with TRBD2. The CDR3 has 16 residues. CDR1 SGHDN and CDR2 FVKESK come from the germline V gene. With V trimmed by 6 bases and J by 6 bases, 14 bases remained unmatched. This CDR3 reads CASSPQLAAFRDTQYF. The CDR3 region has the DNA TGTGCCAGCAGTCCCCAACTAGCGGCTTTTAGGGATACGCAGTATTTT.

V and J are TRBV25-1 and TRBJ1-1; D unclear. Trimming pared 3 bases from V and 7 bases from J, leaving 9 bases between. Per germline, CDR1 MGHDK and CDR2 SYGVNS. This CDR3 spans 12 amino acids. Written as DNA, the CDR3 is TGTGCCAGCAGTGACCGGAGCCTTGAAGCTTTCTTT. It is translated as CASSDRSLEAFF.

The CDR3: CASSPWGGPGNTEAFF. DNA of the CDR3: TGTGCCAGCAGCCCGTGGGGGGGGCCCGGGAACACTGAAGCTTTCTTT. The chain employs TRBV3-1 (or the pseudogene TRBV3-2) and TRBJ1-1; D might be TRBD1 (6 bases). V lost 4 bases and J lost 1, with 16 bases in between. This CDR3 comprises 16 residues. CDR1 LGHDT and CDR2 YNNKEL come from the germline V gene (reference sequence).

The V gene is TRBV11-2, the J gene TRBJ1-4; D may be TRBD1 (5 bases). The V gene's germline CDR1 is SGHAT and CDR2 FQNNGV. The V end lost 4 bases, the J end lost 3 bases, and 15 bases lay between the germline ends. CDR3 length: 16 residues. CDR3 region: CASSSSRGRANEKLFF. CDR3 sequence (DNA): TGTGCCAGCAGCTCATCTAGGGGTAGGGCTAATGAAAAACTGTTTTTT.

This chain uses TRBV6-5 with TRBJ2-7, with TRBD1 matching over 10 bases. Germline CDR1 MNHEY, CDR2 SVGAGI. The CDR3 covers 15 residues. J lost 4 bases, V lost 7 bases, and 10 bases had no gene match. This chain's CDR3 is CASKIWTGGVYEQYF. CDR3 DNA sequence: TGTGCCAGCAAAATATGGACAGGGGGGGTTTACGAGCAGTACTTC.